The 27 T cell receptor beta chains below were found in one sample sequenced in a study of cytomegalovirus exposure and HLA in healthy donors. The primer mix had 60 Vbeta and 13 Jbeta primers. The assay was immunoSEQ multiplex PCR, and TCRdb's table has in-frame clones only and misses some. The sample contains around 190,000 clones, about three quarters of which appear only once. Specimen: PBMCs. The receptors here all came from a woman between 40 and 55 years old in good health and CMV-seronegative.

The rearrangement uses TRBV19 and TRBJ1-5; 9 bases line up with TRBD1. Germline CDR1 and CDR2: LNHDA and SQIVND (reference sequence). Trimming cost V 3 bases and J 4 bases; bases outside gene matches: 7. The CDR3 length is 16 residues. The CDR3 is CASSIRGGQGNQPQHF. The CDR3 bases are TGTGCCAGTAGTATCAGAGGGGGACAGGGTAATCAGCCCCAGCATTTT. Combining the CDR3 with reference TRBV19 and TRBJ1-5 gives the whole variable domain DGGITQSPKYLFRKEGQNVTLSCEQNLNHDAMYWYRQDPGQGLRLIYYSQIVNDFQKGDIAEGYSVSREKKESFPLTVTSAQKNPTAFYLCASSIRGGQGNQPQHFGDGTRLSIL.

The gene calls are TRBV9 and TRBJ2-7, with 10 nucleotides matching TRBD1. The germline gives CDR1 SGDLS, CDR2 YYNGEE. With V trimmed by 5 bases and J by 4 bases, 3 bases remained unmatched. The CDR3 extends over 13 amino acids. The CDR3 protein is CASRGDRGYEQYV. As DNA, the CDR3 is TGTGCCAGCAGGGGGGACAGGGGTTACGAGCAGTACGTC.

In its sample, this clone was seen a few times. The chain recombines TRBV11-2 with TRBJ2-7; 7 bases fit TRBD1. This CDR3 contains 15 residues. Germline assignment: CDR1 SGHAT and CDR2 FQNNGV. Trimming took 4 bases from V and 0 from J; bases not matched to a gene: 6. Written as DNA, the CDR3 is TGTGCCAGCAGCTCGACAGGGATCAGCTCCTACGAGCAGTACTTC. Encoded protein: CASSSTGISSYEQYF. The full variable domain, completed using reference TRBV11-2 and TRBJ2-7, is EAGVAQSPRYKIIEKRQSVAFWCNPISGHATLYWYQQILGQGPKLLIQFQNNGVVDDSQLPKDRFSAERLKGVDSTLKIQPAKLEDSAVYLCASSSTGISSYEQYFGPGTRLTVT.

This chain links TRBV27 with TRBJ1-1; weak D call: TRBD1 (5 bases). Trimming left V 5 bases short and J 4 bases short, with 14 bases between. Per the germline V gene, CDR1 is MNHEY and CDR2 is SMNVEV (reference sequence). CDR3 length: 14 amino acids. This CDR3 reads CASSLQASGTEAFF. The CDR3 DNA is TGTGCCAGCAGTCTACAGGCGTCGGGCACTGAAGCTTTCTTT.

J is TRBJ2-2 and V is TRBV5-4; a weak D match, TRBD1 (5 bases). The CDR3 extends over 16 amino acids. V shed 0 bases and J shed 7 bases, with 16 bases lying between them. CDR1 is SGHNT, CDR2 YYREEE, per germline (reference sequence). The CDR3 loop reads CASSLGQTPVVGELFF. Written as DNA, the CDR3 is TGTGCCAGCAGCTTGGGACAGACTCCAGTGGTCGGGGAGCTGTTTTTT.

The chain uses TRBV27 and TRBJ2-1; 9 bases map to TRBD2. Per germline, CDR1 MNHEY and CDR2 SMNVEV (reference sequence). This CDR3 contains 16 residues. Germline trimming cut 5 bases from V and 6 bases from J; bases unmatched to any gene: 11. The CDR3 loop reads CASSLPSGTGSNEQFF. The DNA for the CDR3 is TGTGCCAGCAGTCTCCCTAGCGGGACCGGCTCCAATGAGCAGTTCTTC.

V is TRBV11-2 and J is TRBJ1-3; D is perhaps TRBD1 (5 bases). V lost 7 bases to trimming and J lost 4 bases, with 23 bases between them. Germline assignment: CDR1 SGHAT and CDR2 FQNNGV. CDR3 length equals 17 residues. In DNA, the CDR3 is TGTGCCAGCAACAATGGACAAGGCCTAAGAGTGGGAAACACCATATATTTT. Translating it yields CASNNGQGLRVGNTIYF.

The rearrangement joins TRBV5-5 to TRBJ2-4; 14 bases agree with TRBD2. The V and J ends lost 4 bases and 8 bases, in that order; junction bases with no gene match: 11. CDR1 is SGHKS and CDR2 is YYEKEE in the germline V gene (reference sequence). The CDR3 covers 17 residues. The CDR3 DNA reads TGTGCCAGCAGCGAGATCCGACTAGCGGGAGGGCGGGACATTCAGTACTTC. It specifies CASSEIRLAGGRDIQYF.

The CDR3 is CASSSLNTIYF. The CDR3 DNA sequence: TGTGCCAGCAGCTCTCTAAACACCATATATTTT. J is TRBJ1-3 and V is TRBV7-9; the D is unclear. The germline gives CDR1 SEHNR, CDR2 FQNEAQ (reference sequence). Trimming took off 4 bases at V and 6 bases at J, with 4 bases between the two ends. This CDR3 contains 11 residues.

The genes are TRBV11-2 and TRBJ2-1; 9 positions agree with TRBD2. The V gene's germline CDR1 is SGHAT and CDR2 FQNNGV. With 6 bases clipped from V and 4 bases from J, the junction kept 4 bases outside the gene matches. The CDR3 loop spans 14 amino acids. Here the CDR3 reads CASRGLARYNEQFF. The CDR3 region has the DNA TGTGCCAGCAGAGGACTAGCGAGATACAATGAGCAGTTCTTC.

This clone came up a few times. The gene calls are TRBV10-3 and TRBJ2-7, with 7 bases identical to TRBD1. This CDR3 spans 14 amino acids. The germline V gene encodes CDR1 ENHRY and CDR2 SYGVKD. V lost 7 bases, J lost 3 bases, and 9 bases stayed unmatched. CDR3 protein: CAITPTGLSYEQYF. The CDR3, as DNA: TGTGCCATCACCCCGACAGGGTTGAGCTACGAGCAGTACTTC.

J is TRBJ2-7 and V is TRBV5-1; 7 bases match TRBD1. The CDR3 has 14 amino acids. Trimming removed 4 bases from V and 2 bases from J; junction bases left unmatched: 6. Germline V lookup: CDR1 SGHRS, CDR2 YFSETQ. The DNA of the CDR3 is TGCGCCAGCAGCATGGGACAGCGACCCTACGAGCAGTACTTC. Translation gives CASSMGQRPYEQYF.

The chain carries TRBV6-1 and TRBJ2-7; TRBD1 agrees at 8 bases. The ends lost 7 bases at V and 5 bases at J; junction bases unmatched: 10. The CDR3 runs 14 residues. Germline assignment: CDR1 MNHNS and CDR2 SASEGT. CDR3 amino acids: CASMLVQGAHEQYV. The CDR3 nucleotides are TGTGCCAGCATGCTAGTTCAGGGGGCCCACGAGCAGTACGTC.

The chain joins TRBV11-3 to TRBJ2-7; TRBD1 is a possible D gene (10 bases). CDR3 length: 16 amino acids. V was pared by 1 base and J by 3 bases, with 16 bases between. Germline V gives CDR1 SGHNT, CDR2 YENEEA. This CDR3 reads CASSLASGTGVYEQYF. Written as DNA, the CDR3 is TGTGCCAGCAGCTTAGCTAGCGGGACAGGGGTCTACGAGCAGTACTTC.

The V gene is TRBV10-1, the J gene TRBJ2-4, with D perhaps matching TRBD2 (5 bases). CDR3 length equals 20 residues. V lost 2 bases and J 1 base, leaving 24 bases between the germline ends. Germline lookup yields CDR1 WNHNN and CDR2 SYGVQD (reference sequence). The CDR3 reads CASSETPKVQRMLAKNIQYF. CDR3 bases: TGCGCCAGCAGTGAGACACCTAAAGTTCAGCGGATGCTGGCCAAAAACATTCAGTACTTC.

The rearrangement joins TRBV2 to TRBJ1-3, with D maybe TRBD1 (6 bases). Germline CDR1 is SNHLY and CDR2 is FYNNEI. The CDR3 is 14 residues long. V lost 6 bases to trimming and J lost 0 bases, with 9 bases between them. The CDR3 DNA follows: TGTGCCAGCAGGAGACAGGTCTCTGGAAACACCATATATTTT. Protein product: CASRRQVSGNTIYF. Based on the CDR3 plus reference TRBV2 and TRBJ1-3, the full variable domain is EPEVTQTPSHQVTQMGQEVILRCVPISNHLYFYWYRQILGQKVEFLVSFYNNEISEKSEIFDDQFSVERPDGSNFTLKIRSTKLEDSAMYFCASRRQVSGNTIYFGEGSWLTVV.

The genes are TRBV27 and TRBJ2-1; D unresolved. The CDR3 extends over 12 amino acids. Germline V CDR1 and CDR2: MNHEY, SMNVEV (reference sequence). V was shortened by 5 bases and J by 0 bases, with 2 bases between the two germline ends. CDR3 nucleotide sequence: TGTGCCAGCAGTCTCTCCTACAATGAGCAGTTCTTC. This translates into CASSLSYNEQFF.

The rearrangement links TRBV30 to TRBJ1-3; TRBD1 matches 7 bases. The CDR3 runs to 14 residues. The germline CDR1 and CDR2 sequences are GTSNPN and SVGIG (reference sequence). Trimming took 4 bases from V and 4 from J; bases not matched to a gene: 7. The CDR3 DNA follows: TGTGCCTGGACCAGGGGGACTCTAGGAAACACCATATATTTT. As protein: CAWTRGTLGNTIYF. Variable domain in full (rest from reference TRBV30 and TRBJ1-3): SQTIHQWPATLVQPVGSPLSLECTVEGTSNPNLYWYRQAAGRGLQLLFYSVGIGQISSEVPQNLSASRPQDRQFILSSKKLLLSDSGFYLCAWTRGTLGNTIYFGEGSWLTVV.

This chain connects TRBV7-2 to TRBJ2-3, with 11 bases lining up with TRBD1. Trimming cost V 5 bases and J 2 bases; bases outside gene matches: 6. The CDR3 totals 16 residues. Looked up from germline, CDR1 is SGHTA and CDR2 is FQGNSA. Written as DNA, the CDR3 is TGTGCCAGCAGCACCTGGGACAGGGGGGACACAGATACGCAGTATTTT. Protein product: CASSTWDRGDTDTQYF.

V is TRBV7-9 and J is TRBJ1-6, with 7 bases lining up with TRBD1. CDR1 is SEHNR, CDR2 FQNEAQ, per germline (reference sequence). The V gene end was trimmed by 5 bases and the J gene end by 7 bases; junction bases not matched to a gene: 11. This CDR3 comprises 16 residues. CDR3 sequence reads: CASSTSERDRNSPLHF. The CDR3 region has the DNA TGTGCCAGCAGCACCTCCGAAAGGGACAGAAATTCACCCCTCCACTTT.

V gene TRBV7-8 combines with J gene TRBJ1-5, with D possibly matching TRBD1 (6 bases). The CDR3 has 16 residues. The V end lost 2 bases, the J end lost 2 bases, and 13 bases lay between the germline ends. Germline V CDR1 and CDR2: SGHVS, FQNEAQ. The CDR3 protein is CASSLLARGGNQPQHF. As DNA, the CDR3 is TGTGCCAGCAGCTTACTCGCCAGGGGAGGCAATCAGCCCCAGCATTTT.

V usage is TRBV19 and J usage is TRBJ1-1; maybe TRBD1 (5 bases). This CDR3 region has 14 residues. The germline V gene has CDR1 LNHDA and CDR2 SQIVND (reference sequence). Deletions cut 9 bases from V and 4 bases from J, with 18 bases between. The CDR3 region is CASVWGGGSTEAFF. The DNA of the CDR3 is TGTGCCAGCGTGTGGGGGGGTGGGAGCACTGAAGCTTTCTTT.

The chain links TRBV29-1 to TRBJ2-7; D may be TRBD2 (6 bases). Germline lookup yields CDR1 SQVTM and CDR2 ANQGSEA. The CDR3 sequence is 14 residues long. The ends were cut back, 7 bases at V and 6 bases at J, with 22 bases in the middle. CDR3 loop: CSAPGPSGVGEQYF. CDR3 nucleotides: TGCAGCGCACCGGGCCCGTCGGGAGTAGGCGAGCAGTACTTC.

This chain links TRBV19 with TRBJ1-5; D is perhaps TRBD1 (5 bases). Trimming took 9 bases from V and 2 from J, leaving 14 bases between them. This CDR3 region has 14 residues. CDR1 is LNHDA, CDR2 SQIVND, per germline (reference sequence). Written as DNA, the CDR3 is TGTGCCAGCGATCTCAGGGTAGGCAATCAGCCCCAGCATTTT. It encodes CASDLRVGNQPQHF.

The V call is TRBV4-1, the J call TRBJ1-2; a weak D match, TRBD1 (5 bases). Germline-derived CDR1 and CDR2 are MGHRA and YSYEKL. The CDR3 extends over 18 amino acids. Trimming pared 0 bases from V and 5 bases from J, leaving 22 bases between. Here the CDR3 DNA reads TGCGCCAGCAGCCAAGATCGATTCCAGGGTATTAATAGTTATGGCTACACCTTC. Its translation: CASSQDRFQGINSYGYTF.

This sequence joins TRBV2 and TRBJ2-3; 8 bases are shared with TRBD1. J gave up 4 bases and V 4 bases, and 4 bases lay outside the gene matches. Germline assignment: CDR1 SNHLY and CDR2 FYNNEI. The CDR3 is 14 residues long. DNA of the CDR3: TGTGCCAGCAGTGGTACAGGGGGGTCAGATACGCAGTATTTT. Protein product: CASSGTGGSDTQYF.

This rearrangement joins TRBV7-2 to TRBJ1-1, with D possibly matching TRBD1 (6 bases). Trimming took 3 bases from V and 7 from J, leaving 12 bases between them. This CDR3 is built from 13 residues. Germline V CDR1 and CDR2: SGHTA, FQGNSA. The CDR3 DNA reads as TGTGCCAGCAGCTTCACAGGGCGCTTTGAAGCTTTCTTT. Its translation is CASSFTGRFEAFF.